Below, 17 T cell receptor beta chains from the same sample are listed, as sequenced in a study of cytomegalovirus exposure and HLA in healthy donors. The repertoire was sequenced with immunoSEQ multiplex PCR; TCRdb's copy has only in-frame clones and lacks some. The table shows 65,000 to 75,000 clones, with 95% to 96% occurring only once. Sequences were obtained from PBMCs. Every receptor here comes from a woman in her late teens or twenties in good health and CMV-seropositive.

The gene calls are TRBV28 and TRBJ2-7, with TRBD1 identical over 8 bases. Per germline, CDR1 MDHEN and CDR2 SYDVKM. The ends lost 5 bases at V and 2 bases at J; junction bases unmatched: 5. The CDR3 has 14 amino acids. The CDR3 DNA reads as TGTGCCAGCAGTGGGGACAGGCTAACCTACGAGCAGTACTTC. The encoded protein is CASSGDRLTYEQYF.

The rearrangement joins TRBV5-6 to TRBJ2-1; a weak D match, TRBD2 (6 bases). Germline V gene data show CDR1 as SGHDT and CDR2 as YYEEEE. This CDR3 is 16 amino acids long. Deletions cut 1 base from V and 8 bases from J, with 19 bases between. In DNA, the CDR3 is TGTGCCAGCAGCTTGTGGTTCGCGAGACTAGTTCATGAGCAGTTCTTC. The encoded protein is CASSLWFARLVHEQFF.

This sequence joins TRBV13 and TRBJ2-1; a possible D gene is TRBD2 (5 bases). V was cut by 2 bases and J by 5 bases, with 10 bases left in between. CDR3 length: 14 amino acids. CDR1 is PRHDT, CDR2 FYEKMQ, per germline (reference sequence). CDR3 sequence (DNA): TGTGCCAGCAGCTTACCCGGGATTCACAATGAGCAGTTCTTC. Residues: CASSLPGIHNEQFF.

V gene TRBV11-3 combines with J gene TRBJ2-1; 13 bases are shared with TRBD2. The CDR3 is made up of 16 amino acids. With V trimmed by 6 bases and J by 3 bases, 5 bases remained unmatched. Germline CDR1 reads SGHNT; CDR2 reads YENEEA. CDR3 protein: CASSFGLAGDYNEQFF. The CDR3 DNA sequence: TGTGCCAGCAGTTTCGGACTAGCGGGAGACTACAATGAGCAGTTCTTC.

This clone was observed once. This chain uses TRBV11-3 with TRBJ1-1; 9 nucleotides line up with TRBD1. CDR1 SGHNT and CDR2 YENEEA come from the germline V gene. This CDR3 has 14 amino acids. Losses at the gene ends were 3 bases for V and 5 bases for J; bases not matched to a gene: 4. CDR3 sequence reads: CASSFHRGQTEAFF. The CDR3 bases are TGTGCCAGCAGCTTCCACAGGGGGCAAACTGAAGCTTTCTTT. Drawing the rest from reference TRBV11-3 and TRBJ1-1, the complete variable domain is EAGVVQSPRYKIIEKKQPVAFWCNPISGHNTLYWYLQNLGQGPELLIRYENEEAVDDSQLPKDRFSAERLKGVDSTLKIQPAELGDSAVYLCASSFHRGQTEAFFGQGTRLTVV.

This chain links TRBV6-5 with TRBJ1-2, with TRBD1 matching 7 bases. Germline CDR1 MNHEY, CDR2 SVGAGI. The CDR3 covers 15 residues. V shed 6 bases, J shed 4 bases, and the junction held 11 bases outside the gene matches. CDR3 nucleotides: TGTGCCAGCAGAAAAACTAAGACAGGGATCTATGGCTACACCTTC. It is translated as CASRKTKTGIYGYTF.

The rearrangement joins TRBV23-1 to TRBJ1-5; 7 bases match TRBD1. TRBV23-1 is sorted into the ORF group, with uncertain function. The CDR3 covers 19 residues. Trimming removed 8 bases from V and 2 bases from J; junction bases left unmatched: 21. The CDR3 protein is CASCSGGGGGALGNQPQHF. The CDR3 DNA sequence: TGCGCCAGCTGCTCAGGAGGAGGAGGGGGCGCGTTAGGCAATCAGCCCCAGCATTTT.

The J gene is TRBJ1-3, the V gene TRBV10-1; no firm D call. This CDR3 comprises 16 residues. V lost 6 bases to trimming and J lost 1 base, with 16 bases between them. Per the germline V gene, CDR1 is WNHNN and CDR2 is SYGVQD (reference sequence). CDR3 nucleotide sequence: TGCGCCAGCAGCCCGATCGCCTCTAGATCTGGAAACACCATATATTTT. It specifies CASSPIASRSGNTIYF.

This clone was seen only once. The chain couples TRBV5-1 to TRBJ2-3, with D tentatively TRBD2 (5 bases). Germline values: CDR1 SGHRS, CDR2 YFSETQ. CDR3 length: 15 amino acids. V was shortened by 1 base and J by 3 bases, with 12 bases between the two germline ends. CDR3 sequence reads: CASSLHLAGTDTQYF. The DNA of the CDR3 is TGCGCCAGCAGCTTGCACCTAGCTGGAACAGATACGCAGTATTTT. Filled out from reference TRBV5-1 and TRBJ2-3, the complete variable domain reads KAGVTQTPRYLIKTRGQQVTLSCSPISGHRSVSWYQQTPGQGLQFLFEYFSETQRNKGNFPGRFSGRQFSNSRSEMNVSTLELGDSALYLCASSLHLAGTDTQYFGPGTRLTVL.

This clone occurred once. V and J are TRBV27 and TRBJ2-1; 8 bases are a match to TRBD2. The CDR3 spans 15 residues. Trimming removed 5 bases from V and 8 bases from J; junction bases left unmatched: 11. Germline lookup yields CDR1 MNHEY and CDR2 SMNVEV (reference sequence). DNA of the CDR3: TGTGCCAGCAGTCTCCGGGGAGCGGGAGTGCATGAGCAGTTCTTC. This sequence encodes CASSLRGAGVHEQFF.

This clone was counted only a few times. V and J are TRBV5-6 and TRBJ2-7; 11 bases are a match to TRBD2. This CDR3 comprises 15 residues. V lost 2 bases and J lost 6; bases outside the gene matches: 7. The V gene's germline CDR1 is SGHDT and CDR2 YYEEEE. The chain's CDR3 is CASSLRLAGGGEQYF. The CDR3 DNA reads TGTGCCAGCAGCTTAAGGCTAGCGGGAGGCGGCGAGCAGTACTTC.

The gene calls are TRBV9 and TRBJ2-7; D ambiguous. Germline assignment: CDR1 SGDLS and CDR2 YYNGEE. The CDR3 is made up of 15 amino acids. The V end lost 0 bases, the J end lost 0 bases, and 10 bases lay between the germline ends. CDR3 region: CASSVDQFSSYEQYF. DNA for the CDR3: TGTGCCAGCAGCGTAGATCAGTTCAGCTCCTACGAGCAGTACTTC.

The chain combines TRBV4-2 with TRBJ1-4; a weak D match, TRBD1 (5 bases). Between the trimmed V and J ends, which lost 0 bases and 8 bases, there was a span of 13 bases. The CDR3 has 15 residues. Germline V gene data show CDR1 as LGHNA and CDR2 as YNFKEQ. The CDR3 DNA reads as TGTGCCAGCAGCCAAGATGTAGGGGATAGGGAAAAACTGTTTTTT. This translates into CASSQDVGDREKLFF.

The rearrangement joins TRBV7-9 to TRBJ1-1; 9 bases match TRBD1. The J segment lost 4 bases and the V segment lost 6 bases, leaving 9 bases of the junction unmatched. Looked up from germline, CDR1 is SEHNR and CDR2 is FQNEAQ (reference sequence). The CDR3 contains 15 residues. CDR3 DNA sequence: TGTGCCAGCAGTTCGGACAGGGGCATGGGCACTGAAGCTTTCTTT. The encoded protein is CASSSDRGMGTEAFF.

The chain links TRBV28 to TRBJ2-5, with D uncertain. Germline assignment: CDR1 MDHEN and CDR2 SYDVKM. CDR3 length: 14 amino acids. The ends were cut back, 5 bases at V and 5 bases at J, with 15 bases in the middle. The CDR3 sequence: CASSRRQLGETQYF. DNA for the CDR3: TGTGCCAGCAGTCGCCGGCAGCTCGGGGAGACCCAGTACTTC.

V is TRBV7-8 and J is TRBJ2-1; D is perhaps TRBD1 (6 bases). Germline CDR1 is SGHVS and CDR2 is FQNEAQ. V gave up 5 bases and J gave up 5 bases, with 16 bases separating them. The length of the CDR3 is 15 residues. CDR3 residues: CASSDGTYSNNEQFF. The CDR3 nucleotides read TGTGCCAGCAGCGACGGGACATATTCTAACAATGAGCAGTTCTTC.

The genes are TRBV7-9 and TRBJ2-5; D may be TRBD2 (5 bases). CDR3 length equals 18 residues. V shed 5 bases and J shed 7 bases, with 29 bases lying between them. The germline V gene has CDR1 SEHNR and CDR2 FQNEAQ (reference sequence). The CDR3 DNA sequence: TGTGCCAGCAGCCCCGGACTCGCGTCTCGCCGTCTTACGGGGACCCAGTACTTC. Translation gives CASSPGLASRRLTGTQYF.